The clone carrying this TCR beta chain showed up just a few times. Its antigen is as yet unknown. Healthy bone marrow donors made up the donor group. This entry is derived from a study of cytomegalovirus exposure and HLA in healthy donors. Findings and limits, study-wide: The HLA-A and HLA-B alleles of most subjects were reportedly predicted accurately from TCR beta sequences.

The PCR employed 60 Vbeta primers together with 13 Jbeta primers. Only in-frame clones appear in the TCRdb table, and some are missing; sequencing was by immunoSEQ multiplex PCR. The table has 100,000 or so clones, 65% to 75% seen once. The germline CDR1 and CDR2 sequences are SGHDT and YYEEEE. Trimming removed 4 bases at V and 6 bases at J, with 14 bases between. This CDR3 has 15 amino acids. This TCR was recovered from a middle-aged woman in good health and CMV-seronegative. This chain joins TRBV5-6 and TRBJ1-6; D unclear. The specimen was PBMCs. The CDR3 reads CASSPRTNGNSPLHF. The CDR3 DNA reads as TGTGCCAGCAGCCCTCGTACGAACGGTAATTCACCCCTCCACTTT.